The present T cell receptor beta chain was sequenced within a study of response to subunit inactivated influenza vaccine. Germline V CDR1 and CDR2: SGHRS, YFSETQ. CDR3 length: 14 amino acids. The V and J ends lost 4 bases and 0 bases respectively, with 11 bases between them. TCRdb ran MiXCR on the RT-PCR reads and lists one entry per CDR3 protein. The repertoire has about 570,000 distinct CDR3 sequences, 11% of them found once; the top ten carry 9.5% to 12%. The sample was also reused in another study, on T cells expressing NK-cell markers. That report notes: What made the TCR beta cDNA was 5'RACE template switching with UMIs. In several experiments, an anti-gamma-delta TCR antibody restricted sorting to alpha-beta TCR T cells. Roughly 1.0-7.0% of CD8+ T cells in several donors belonged to dominant NKG2C+ clonotypes. The leading position in the CD3+CD56-NKG2C+ fraction of several donors also went to these clonotypes. Specificity for HCMV among expanded NKG2C+ T cell clones was not established.

This receptor was identified in a man over 45 who received an inactivated influenza vaccine. The sequencing here drew on PBMCs from blood, taken on the day of vaccination. The chain carries TRBV5-1 and TRBJ2-7; D gene unclear. DNA of the CDR3: TGCGCCAGCAGCATAGACCTGAGCTCCTACGAGCAGTACTTC. Translation: CASSIDLSSYEQYF. Filled out from reference TRBV5-1 and TRBJ2-7, the complete variable domain reads KAGVTQTPRYLIKTRGQQVTLSCSPISGHRSVSWYQQTPGQGLQFLFEYFSETQRNKGNFPGRFSGRQFSNSRSEMNVSTLELGDSALYLCASSIDLSSYEQYFGPGTRLTVT.